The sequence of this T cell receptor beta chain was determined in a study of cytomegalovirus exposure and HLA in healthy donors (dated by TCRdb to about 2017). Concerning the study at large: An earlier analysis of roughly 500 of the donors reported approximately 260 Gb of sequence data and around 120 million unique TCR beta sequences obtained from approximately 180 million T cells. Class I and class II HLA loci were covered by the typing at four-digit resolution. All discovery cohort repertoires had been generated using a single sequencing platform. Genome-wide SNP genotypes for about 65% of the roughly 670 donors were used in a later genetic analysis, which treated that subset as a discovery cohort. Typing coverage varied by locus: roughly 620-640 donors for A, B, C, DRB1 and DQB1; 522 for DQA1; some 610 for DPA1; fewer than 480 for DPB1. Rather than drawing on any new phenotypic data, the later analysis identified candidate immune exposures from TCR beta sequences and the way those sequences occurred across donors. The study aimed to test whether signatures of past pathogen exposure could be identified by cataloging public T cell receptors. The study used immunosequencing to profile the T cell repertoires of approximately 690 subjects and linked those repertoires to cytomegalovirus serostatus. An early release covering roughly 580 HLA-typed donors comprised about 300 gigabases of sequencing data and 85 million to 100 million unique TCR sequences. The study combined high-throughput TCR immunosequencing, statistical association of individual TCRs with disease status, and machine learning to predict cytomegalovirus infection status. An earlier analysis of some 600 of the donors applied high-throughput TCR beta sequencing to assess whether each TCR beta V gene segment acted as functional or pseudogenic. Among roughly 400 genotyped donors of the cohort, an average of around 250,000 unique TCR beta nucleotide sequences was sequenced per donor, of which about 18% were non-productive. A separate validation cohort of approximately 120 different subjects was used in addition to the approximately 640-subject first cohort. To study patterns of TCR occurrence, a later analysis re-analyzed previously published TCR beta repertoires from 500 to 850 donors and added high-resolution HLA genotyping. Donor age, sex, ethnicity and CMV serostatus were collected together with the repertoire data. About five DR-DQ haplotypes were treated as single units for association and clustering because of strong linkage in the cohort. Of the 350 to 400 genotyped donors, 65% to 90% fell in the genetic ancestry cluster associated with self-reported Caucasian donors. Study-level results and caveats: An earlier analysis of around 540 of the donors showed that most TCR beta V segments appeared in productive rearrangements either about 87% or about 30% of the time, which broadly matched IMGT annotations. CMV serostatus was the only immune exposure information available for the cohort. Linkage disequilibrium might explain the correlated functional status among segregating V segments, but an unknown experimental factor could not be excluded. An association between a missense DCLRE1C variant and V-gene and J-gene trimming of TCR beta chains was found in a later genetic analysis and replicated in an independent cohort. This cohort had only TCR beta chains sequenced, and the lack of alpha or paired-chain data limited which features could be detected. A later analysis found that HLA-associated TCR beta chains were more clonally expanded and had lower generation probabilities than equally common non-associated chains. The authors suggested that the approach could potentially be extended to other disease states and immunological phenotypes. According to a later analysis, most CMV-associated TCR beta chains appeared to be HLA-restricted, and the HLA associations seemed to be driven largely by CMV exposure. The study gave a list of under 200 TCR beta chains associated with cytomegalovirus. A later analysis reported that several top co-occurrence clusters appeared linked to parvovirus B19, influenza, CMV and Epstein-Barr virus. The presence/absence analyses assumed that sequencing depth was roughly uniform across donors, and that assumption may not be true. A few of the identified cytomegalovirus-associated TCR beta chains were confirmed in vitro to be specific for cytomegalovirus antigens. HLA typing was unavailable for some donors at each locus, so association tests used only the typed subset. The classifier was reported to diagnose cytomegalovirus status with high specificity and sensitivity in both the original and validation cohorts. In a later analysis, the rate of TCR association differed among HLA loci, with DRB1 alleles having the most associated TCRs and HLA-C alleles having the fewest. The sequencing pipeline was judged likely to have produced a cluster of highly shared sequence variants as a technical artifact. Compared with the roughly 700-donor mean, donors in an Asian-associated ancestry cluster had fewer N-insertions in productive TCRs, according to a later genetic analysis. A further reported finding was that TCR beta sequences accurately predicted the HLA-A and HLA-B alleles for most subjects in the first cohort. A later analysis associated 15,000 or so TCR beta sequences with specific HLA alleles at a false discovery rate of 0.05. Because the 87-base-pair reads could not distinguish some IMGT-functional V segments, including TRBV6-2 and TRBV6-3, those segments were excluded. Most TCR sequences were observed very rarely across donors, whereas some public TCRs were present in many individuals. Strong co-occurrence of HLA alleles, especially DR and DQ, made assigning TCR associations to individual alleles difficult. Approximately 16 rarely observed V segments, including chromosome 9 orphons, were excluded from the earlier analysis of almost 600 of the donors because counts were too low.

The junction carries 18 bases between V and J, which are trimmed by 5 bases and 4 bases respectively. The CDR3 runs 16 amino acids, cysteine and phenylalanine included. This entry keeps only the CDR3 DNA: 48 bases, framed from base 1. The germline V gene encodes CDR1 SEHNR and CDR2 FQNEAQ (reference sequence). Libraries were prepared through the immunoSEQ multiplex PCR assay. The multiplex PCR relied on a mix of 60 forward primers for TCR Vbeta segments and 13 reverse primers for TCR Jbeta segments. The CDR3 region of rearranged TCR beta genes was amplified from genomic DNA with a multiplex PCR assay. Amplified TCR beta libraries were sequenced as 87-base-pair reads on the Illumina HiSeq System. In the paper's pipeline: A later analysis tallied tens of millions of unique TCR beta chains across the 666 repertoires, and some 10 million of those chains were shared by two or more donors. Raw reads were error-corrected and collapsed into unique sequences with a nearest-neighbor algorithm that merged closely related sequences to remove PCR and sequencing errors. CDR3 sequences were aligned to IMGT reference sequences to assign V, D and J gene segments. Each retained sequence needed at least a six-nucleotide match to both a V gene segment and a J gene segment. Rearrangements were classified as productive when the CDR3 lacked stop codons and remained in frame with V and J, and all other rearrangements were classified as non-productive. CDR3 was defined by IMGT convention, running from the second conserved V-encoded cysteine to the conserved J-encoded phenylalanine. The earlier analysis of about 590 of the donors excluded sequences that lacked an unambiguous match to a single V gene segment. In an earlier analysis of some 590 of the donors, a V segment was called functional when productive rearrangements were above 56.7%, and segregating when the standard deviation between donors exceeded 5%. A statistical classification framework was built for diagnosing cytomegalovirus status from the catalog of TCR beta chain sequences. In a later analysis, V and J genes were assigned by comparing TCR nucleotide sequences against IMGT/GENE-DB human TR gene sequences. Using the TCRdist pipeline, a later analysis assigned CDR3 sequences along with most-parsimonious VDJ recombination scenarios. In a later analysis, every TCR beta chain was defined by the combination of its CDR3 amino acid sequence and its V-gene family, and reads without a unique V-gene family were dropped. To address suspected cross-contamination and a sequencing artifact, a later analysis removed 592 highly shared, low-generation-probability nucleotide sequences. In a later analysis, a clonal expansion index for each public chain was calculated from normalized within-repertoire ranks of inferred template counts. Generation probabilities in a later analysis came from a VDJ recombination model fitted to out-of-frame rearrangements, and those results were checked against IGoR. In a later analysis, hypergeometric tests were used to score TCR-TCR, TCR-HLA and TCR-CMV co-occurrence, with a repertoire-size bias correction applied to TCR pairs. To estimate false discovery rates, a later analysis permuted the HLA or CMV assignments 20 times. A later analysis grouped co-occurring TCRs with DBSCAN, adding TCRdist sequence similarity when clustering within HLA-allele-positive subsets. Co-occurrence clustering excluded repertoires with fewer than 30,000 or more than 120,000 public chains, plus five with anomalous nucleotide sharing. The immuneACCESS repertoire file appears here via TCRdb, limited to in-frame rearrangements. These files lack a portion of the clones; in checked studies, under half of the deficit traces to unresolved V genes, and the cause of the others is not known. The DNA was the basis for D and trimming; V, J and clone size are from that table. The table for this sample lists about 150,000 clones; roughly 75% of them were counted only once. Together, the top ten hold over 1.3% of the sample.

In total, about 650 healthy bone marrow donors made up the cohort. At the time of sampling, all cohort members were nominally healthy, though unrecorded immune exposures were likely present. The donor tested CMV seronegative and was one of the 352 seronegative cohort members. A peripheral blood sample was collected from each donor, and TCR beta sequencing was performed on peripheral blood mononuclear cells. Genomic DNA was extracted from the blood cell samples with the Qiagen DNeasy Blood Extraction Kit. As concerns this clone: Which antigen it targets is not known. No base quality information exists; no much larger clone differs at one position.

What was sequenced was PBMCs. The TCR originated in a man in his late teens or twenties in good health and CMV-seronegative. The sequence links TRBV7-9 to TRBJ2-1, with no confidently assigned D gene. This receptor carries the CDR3 CASSPRSDKAYNEQFF. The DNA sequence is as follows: TGTGCCAGCAGCCCCCGAAGCGATAAGGCTTACAATGAGCAGTTCTTC.